These 12 T cell receptor beta chains originate from one sample sequenced in a study of shared clonotypes between healthy human individuals. Data came from immunoSEQ multiplex PCR; TCRdb stores just in-frame clones and leaves some out. The table records about 2.4 million clones, around 90% of them present only once. Input material: naive CD4+ T cells sorted from blood. Subset: CD45RA+ positively selected. Receptor source: a young man in good health.

The chain's CDR3 is CASSSQDRGRETQYF. CDR3 coding DNA: TGTGCCAGCAGTTCCCAAGACAGGGGGCGTGAGACCCAGTACTTC. The V gene is TRBV27, the J gene TRBJ2-5; the match to TRBD1 covers 10 bases. V lost 4 bases to trimming and J lost 5 bases; unmatched junction nucleotides: 7. The CDR3 is 15 amino acids. Germline values: CDR1 MNHEY, CDR2 SMNVEV (reference sequence).

The V gene is TRBV30, the J gene TRBJ1-3, with 8 bases identical to TRBD1. The length of the CDR3 is 12 residues. With V trimmed by 1 base and J by 8 bases, 1 base remained unmatched. The germline V gene encodes CDR1 GTSNPN and CDR2 SVGIG (reference sequence). The CDR3 loop reads CAWSDRGDTIYF. As DNA, the CDR3 is TGTGCCTGGAGTGACAGGGGGGACACCATATATTTT.

V gene TRBV10-2 combines with J gene TRBJ1-2; 7 positions match TRBD1. J lost 5 bases, V lost 3 bases, and 3 bases had no gene match. CDR3 size: 13 residues. Germline V CDR1 and CDR2: WSHSY, SAAADI. The CDR3 loop is CASSDQGGYGYTF. CDR3 in DNA: TGCGCCAGCAGTGACCAGGGGGGGTATGGCTACACCTTC.

This chain uses TRBV5-1 with TRBJ2-2; the D is unclear. This CDR3 has 14 residues. Germline-derived CDR1 and CDR2 are SGHRS and YFSETQ. V was clipped by 3 bases and J by 4 bases, with 10 bases between them. The CDR3 DNA reads TGCGCCAGCAGCTATTTTTATGTCACCGGGGAGCTGTTTTTT. Translation: CASSYFYVTGELFF.

Concerning this clone: Other DNA sequences of this sample code for an identical CDR3. The chain combines TRBV6-5 with TRBJ2-7; 7 bases line up with TRBD2. J lost 1 base, V lost 0 bases, and 3 bases had no gene match. Germline V gene data show CDR1 as MNHEY and CDR2 as SVGAGI. The length of the CDR3 is 15 residues. This chain's CDR3 is CASSYSASGSYEQYF. The CDR3 DNA sequence: TGTGCCAGCAGTTACTCGGCTAGCGGTTCCTACGAGCAGTACTTC.

This sequence joins TRBV2 and TRBJ1-2, with 12 nucleotides matching TRBD1. The V and J ends lost 4 bases and 2 bases, in that order; junction bases with no gene match: 8. Germline V gives CDR1 SNHLY, CDR2 FYNNEI. The length of the CDR3 is 17 residues. This CDR3 reads CASSGDRGRGINYGYTF. As DNA, the CDR3 is TGTGCCAGCAGTGGGGACAGGGGGCGCGGTATAAACTATGGCTACACCTTC.

The rearrangement uses TRBV2 and TRBJ2-7; the D call may be TRBD1 or TRBD2 (6 bases each). Germline-derived CDR1 and CDR2 are SNHLY and FYNNEI. V was pared by 5 bases and J by 5 bases, with 22 bases between. The CDR3 extends over 16 amino acids. CDR3 sequence reads: CASSLMGAGSYDEQYF. In DNA, the CDR3 is TGTGCCAGCAGTCTCATGGGGGCGGGATCCTACGACGAGCAGTACTTC.

Concerning this clone itself: Different DNA sequences within this sample yield the same CDR3. The chain combines TRBV7-9 with TRBJ1-2, with D possibly matching TRBD1 (5 bases). V lost 1 base and J lost 2, with 8 bases in between. This CDR3 region has 14 residues. Germline CDR1 SEHNR, CDR2 FQNEAQ (reference sequence). CDR3 in amino acids: CASSLGSGNYGYTF. CDR3 in DNA: TGTGCCAGCAGCTTAGGGTCAGGGAACTATGGCTACACCTTC.

This chain connects TRBV6-5 to TRBJ1-6; 7 bases are shared with TRBD1. J lost 5 bases, V lost 5 bases, and 6 bases had no gene match. The CDR3 sequence is 15 residues long. Germline CDR1 is MNHEY and CDR2 is SVGAGI. The CDR3 DNA follows: TGTGCCAGCAGTCCACCGACAGGGAATAATTCACCCCTCCACTTT. It translates to CASSPPTGNNSPLHF.

The chain has TRBV7-9 and TRBJ1-5, with 11 bases lining up with TRBD1. After removal of 1 base from V and 5 bases from J, the junction contained 1 base not matched to a gene. The CDR3 loop spans 15 amino acids. Per germline, CDR1 SEHNR and CDR2 FQNEAQ (reference sequence). Here the CDR3 reads CASSLGTGGDQPQHF. CDR3 nucleotides: TGTGCCAGCAGCTTAGGGACAGGGGGCGATCAGCCCCAGCATTTT.

The J gene is TRBJ2-4, the V gene TRBV4-2; either TRBD1 or TRBD2 may fit D (5 bases each). Germline loops: CDR1 LGHNA, CDR2 YNFKEQ. Trimming shortened V by 2 bases and J by 9 bases, and 14 bases separated the two germline ends. The length of the CDR3 is 14 residues. CDR3 sequence (DNA): TGTGCCAGCAGCCAATGGGTGGGACCTGGCATTCAGTACTTC. Amino acids: CASSQWVGPGIQYF.

This chain joins TRBV10-3 and TRBJ1-3; D gene unclear. Germline V CDR1 and CDR2: ENHRY, SYGVKD. The germline V and J ends were trimmed by 7 bases and 2 bases, with 15 bases remaining between them. This CDR3 spans 15 amino acids. CDR3 in amino acids: CAIKGGLAPGNTIYF. The CDR3, as DNA: TGTGCCATCAAGGGTGGCCTTGCGCCTGGAAACACCATATATTTT.